What follows are 12 T cell receptor beta chains derived from one specimen sequenced in a study of cytomegalovirus exposure and HLA in healthy donors. Assay: immunoSEQ multiplex PCR; the TCRdb copy retains only in-frame clones and omits some. The sample records some 98,000 clones, around 88% being singletons. The specimen was PBMCs. These receptors originate from a woman aged 25 to 45 in good health and CMV-seronegative.

This chain links TRBV29-1 with TRBJ2-1, with D tentatively TRBD1 (6 bases). Germline V lookup: CDR1 SQVTM, CDR2 ANQGSEA. The CDR3 length is 13 residues. V was pared by 3 bases and J by 6 bases, with 12 bases between. CDR3 DNA: TGCAGCGTTGATAGGGGGAACTTCAATGAGCAGTTCTTC. Its protein product is CSVDRGNFNEQFF.

A single count supports this clone. This chain links TRBV11-2 with TRBJ1-1, with a weak D call TRBD1 (5 bases). Germline loops: CDR1 SGHAT, CDR2 FQNNGV. Trimming pared 5 bases from V and 5 bases from J, leaving 18 bases between. This CDR3 is built from 15 residues. Written as DNA, the CDR3 is TGTGCCAGCAGCCCCCGGGGGTCCCGAGGGACTGAAGCTTTCTTT. This gives the protein CASSPRGSRGTEAFF.

The J gene is TRBJ1-1, the V gene TRBV28; weak D call: TRBD1 (5 bases). V lost 4 bases and J lost 4, with 13 bases in between. Germline V gives CDR1 MDHEN, CDR2 SYDVKM. The CDR3 has 14 residues. In DNA, the CDR3 is TGTGCCAGCAGTTCCGTGGCTAGGGGCACTGAAGCTTTCTTT. This translates into CASSSVARGTEAFF.

The chain employs TRBV28 and TRBJ1-5; no clear D gene. The CDR3 runs to 17 residues. The V and J ends lost 9 bases and 0 bases respectively, with 21 bases between them. The germline V gene has CDR1 MDHEN and CDR2 SYDVKM. The CDR3 spells CASKVDLARFSNQPQHF. The DNA for the CDR3 is TGTGCCAGTAAAGTTGACCTGGCGAGGTTTAGCAATCAGCCCCAGCATTTT.

V and J are TRBV5-1 and TRBJ1-1; tentative D call: TRBD1 (6 bases). The V gene lost 5 bases and the J gene lost 5 bases, with 16 bases spanning the gap. Germline V lookup: CDR1 SGHRS, CDR2 YFSETQ. The CDR3 sequence is 14 residues long. The CDR3 here is CASRLKQGVTEAFF. The CDR3 region has the DNA TGCGCCAGCAGATTGAAACAGGGAGTGACTGAAGCTTTCTTT.

V gene TRBV6-5 combines with J gene TRBJ2-7; 7 bases line up with TRBD1. The CDR3 consists of 14 residues. Unmatched junction bases numbered 9, after V lost 6 bases and J lost 4 bases. The germline V gene encodes CDR1 MNHEY and CDR2 SVGAGI. CDR3 bases: TGTGCCAGCAGCCGACGACAGGGTGTGTACGAGCAGTACTTC. It specifies CASSRRQGVYEQYF.

Comments on this clone: An end of the junction differs from the germline gene, which may be a read error. The chain couples TRBV7-7 to TRBJ2-7; D is unclear. The length of the CDR3 is 13 residues. Looked up from germline, CDR1 is SSHAT and CDR2 is FNYEAQ (reference sequence). CDR3 in amino acids: CASSLGANYEQYF. CDR3 coding DNA: TGTGCTAGCAGCTTAGGAGCGAACTACGAGCAGTACTTC.

In its sample, this clone was seen a few times. This chain connects TRBV4-2 to TRBJ1-1; D may be TRBD1 (5 bases). CDR3 length: 14 amino acids. Germline V gene data show CDR1 as LGHNA and CDR2 as YNFKEQ. Trimming shortened V by 3 bases and J by 2 bases, and 10 bases separated the two germline ends. DNA of the CDR3: TGTGCCAGCAGCCAGGGAGGGACCAACACTGAAGCTTTCTTT. It translates to CASSQGGTNTEAFF.

This clone is a singleton in its sample. The chain combines TRBV4-2 with TRBJ2-3, with 9 bases identical to TRBD2. Germline V gene lookup returns CDR1 LGHNA and CDR2 YNFKEQ. After removal of 0 bases from V and 4 bases from J, the junction contained 8 bases not matched to a gene. This CDR3 spans 17 amino acids. CDR3 sequence: CASSQEPPRGGPDTQYF. In DNA, the CDR3 is TGTGCCAGCAGCCAAGAACCCCCGCGGGGGGGGCCAGATACGCAGTATTTT.

The chain uses TRBV7-3 and TRBJ2-2, with TRBD2 as a possible D gene (5 bases). Germline CDR1 reads SGHTA; CDR2 reads FQGTGA. The germline V and J ends were trimmed by 4 bases and 1 base, with 10 bases remaining between them. This CDR3 is 15 amino acids long. CDR3 nucleotides: TGTGCCAGCAGCTCTCGGACTGAGAACACCGGGGAGCTGTTTTTT. Translated: CASSSRTENTGELFF.

V usage is TRBV6-6 and J usage is TRBJ1-5; 7 nucleotides agree with TRBD1. V was pared by 6 bases and J by 6 bases, with 8 bases of the junction left unmatched. CDR1 and CDR2 from the germline V gene are MNHNY and SVGAGI (reference sequence). The CDR3 spans 14 residues. CDR3 sequence reads: CASRLLGGPQPQHF. CDR3 nucleotide sequence: TGTGCCAGCAGGCTATTAGGGGGCCCTCAGCCCCAGCATTTT.

This sequence joins TRBV6-5 and TRBJ2-7, with D perhaps matching TRBD2 (5 bases). This CDR3 is 12 amino acids long. From germline, CDR1 is MNHEY and CDR2 SVGAGI. V was cut by 6 bases and J by 3 bases, with 9 bases left in between. Written as DNA, the CDR3 is TGTGCCAGCAGCAGGAGGAACTACGAGCAGTACTTC. It codes for CASSRRNYEQYF.